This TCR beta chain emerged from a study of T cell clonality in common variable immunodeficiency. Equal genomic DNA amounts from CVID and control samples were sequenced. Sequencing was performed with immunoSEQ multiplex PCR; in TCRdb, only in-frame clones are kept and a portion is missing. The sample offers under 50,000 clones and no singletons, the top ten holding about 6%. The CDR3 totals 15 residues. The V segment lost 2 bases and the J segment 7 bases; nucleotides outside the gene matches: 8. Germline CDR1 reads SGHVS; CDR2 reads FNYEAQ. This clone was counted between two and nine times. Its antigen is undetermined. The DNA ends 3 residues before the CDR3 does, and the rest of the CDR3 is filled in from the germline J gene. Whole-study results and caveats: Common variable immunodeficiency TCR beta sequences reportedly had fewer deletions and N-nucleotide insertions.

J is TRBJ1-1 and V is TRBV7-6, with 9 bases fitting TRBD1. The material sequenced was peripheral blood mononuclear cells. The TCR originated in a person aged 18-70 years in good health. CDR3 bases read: TGTGCCAGCAGCTTATATCGGACAGGGGAGGTTGAA. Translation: CASSLYRTGEVE. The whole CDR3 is CASSLYRTGEVEAFF.